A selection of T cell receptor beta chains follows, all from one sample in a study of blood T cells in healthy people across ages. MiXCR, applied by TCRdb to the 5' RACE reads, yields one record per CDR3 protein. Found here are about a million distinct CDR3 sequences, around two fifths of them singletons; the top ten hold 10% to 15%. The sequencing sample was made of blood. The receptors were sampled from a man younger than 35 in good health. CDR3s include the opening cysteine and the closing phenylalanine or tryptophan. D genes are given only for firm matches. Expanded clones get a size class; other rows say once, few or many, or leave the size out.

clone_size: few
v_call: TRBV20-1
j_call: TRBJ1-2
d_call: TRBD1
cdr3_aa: CSASRTGNYYGYTF
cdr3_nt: TGCAGTGCTAGTAGGACAGGGAACTACTATGGCTACACCTTC

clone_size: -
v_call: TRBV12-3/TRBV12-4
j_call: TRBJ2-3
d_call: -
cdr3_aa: CASSLRGGTDMQYF
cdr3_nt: TGTGCCAGCAGTTTAAGGGGGGGCACAGATATGCAATATTTT

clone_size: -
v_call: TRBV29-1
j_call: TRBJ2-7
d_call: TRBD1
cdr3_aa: CSVTGGSSYNEQYF
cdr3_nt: TGCAGCGTTACAGGGGGCAGCTCCTACAATGAGCAGTACTTC

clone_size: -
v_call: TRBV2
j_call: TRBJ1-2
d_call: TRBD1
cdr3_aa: CASSEFPGQGEGYTF
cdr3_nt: TGTGCCAGCAGTGAATTCCCCGGACAGGGAGAAGGCTACACCTTC

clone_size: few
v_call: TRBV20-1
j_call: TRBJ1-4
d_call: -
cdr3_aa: CSARDGGVNEKLFF
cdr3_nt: TGCAGTGCTAGAGATGGGGGGGTTAATGAAAAACTGTTTTTT

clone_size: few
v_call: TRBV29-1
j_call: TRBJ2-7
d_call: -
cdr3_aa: CSVGGGTGLNEQYF
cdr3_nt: TGCAGCGTCGGTGGAGGTACTGGACTTAATGAGCAGTACTTC

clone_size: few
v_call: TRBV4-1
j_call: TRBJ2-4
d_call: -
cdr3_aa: CASSQTGGLGKNIQYF
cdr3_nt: TGCGCCAGCAGCCAAACGGGGGGCCTGGGCAAAAACATTCAGTACTTC

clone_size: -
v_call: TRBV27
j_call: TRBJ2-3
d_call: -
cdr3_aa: CASSKLGPTDTQYF
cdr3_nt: TGTGCCAGCTCCAAATTGGGGCCCACAGATACGCAGTATTTT

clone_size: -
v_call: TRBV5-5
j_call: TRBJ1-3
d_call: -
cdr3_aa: CASSPFGVSGNTIYF
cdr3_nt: TGTGCCAGCAGCCCCTTCGGGGTCTCTGGAAACACCATATATTTT

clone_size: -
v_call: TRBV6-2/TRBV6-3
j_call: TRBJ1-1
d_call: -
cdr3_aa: CASREFATEAFF
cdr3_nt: TGTGCCAGCCGGGAGTTTGCCACTGAAGCTTTCTTT

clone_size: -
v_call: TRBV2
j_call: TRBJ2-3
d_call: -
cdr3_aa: CASSLLSGMGTDTQYF
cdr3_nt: TGTGCCAGCAGTTTACTATCAGGGATGGGCACAGATACGCAGTATTTT

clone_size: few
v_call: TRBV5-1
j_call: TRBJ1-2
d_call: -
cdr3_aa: CASTQGSHYGYTF
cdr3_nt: TGCGCCAGCACACAGGGATCACACTATGGCTACACCTTC

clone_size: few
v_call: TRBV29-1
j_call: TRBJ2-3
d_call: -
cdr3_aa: CSVRSQEGTDTQYF
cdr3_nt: TGCAGCGTTCGAAGCCAGGAGGGTACAGATACGCAGTATTTT

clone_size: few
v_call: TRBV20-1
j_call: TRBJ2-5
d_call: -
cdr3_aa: CSAEPRDGKAETQYF
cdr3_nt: TGCAGTGCTGAGCCCCGGGACGGAAAAGCAGAGACCCAGTACTTC

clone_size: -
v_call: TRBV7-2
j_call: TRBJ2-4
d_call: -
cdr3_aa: CASSLARGYSNIQYF
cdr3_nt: TGTGCCAGCAGCTTAGCGCGGGGATACTCAAACATTCAGTACTTC

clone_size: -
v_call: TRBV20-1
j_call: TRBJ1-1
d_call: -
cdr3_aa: CSGNGGTEAFF
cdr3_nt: TGCAGTGGCAATGGTGGCACTGAAGCTTTCTTT

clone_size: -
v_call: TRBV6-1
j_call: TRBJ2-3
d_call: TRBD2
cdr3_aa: CASSPRGSGGLSTDTQDF
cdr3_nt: TGTGCCAGCAGTCCTCGCGGTAGCGGGGGGCTAAGCACAGATACGCAGGATTTT

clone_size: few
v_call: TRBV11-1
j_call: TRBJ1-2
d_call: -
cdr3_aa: CASSLAGQPRGGYTF
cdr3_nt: TGTGCCAGCAGCTTAGCGGGGCAGCCCCGTGGCGGCTACACCTTC

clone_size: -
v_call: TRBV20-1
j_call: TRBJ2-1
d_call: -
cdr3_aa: CSARRTLDYNEQFF
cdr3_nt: TGCAGTGCTAGGAGGACCCTCGACTACAATGAGCAGTTCTTC

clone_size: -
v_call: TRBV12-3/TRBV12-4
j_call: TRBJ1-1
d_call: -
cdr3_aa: CASSADGTINTEAFF
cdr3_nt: TGTGCCAGCAGTGCGGACGGAACCATTAACACTGAAGCTTTCTTT

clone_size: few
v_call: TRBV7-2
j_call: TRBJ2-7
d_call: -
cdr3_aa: CASSEQGSAYEQYF
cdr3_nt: TGTGCCAGCAGCGAGCAGGGTAGCGCCTACGAGCAGTACTTC

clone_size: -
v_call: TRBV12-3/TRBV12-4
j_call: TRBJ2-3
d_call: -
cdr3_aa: CASSLGLASRFTDTQYF
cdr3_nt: TGTGCCAGCAGTCTAGGTTTAGCTTCCCGATTCACAGATACGCAGTATTTT

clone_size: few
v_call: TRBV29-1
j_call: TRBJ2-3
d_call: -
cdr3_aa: CSVEGGLTDTQYF
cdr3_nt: TGCAGCGTTGAGGGGGGCCTCACAGATACGCAGTATTTT

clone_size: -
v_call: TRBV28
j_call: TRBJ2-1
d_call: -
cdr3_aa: CASTRISSYNEQFF
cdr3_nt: TGTGCCAGCACCCGGATTAGCTCCTACAATGAGCAGTTCTTC

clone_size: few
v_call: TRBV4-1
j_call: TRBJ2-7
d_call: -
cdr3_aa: CASSQDQDSRRDNNYEQYF
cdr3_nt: TGCGCCAGCAGCCAAGACCAAGATAGCCGTCGGGACAACAACTACGAGCAGTACTTC

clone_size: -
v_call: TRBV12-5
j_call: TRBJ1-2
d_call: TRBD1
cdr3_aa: CASGLVEKVRRDSNYGYTF
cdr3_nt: TGTGCTAGTGGTTTGGTAGAGAAAGTCCGCCGGGACAGCAACTATGGCTACACCTTC

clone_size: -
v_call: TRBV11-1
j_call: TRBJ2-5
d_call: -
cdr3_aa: CASSLSTGTQETQYF
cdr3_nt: TGTGCCAGCAGCTTATCGACGGGAACACAAGAGACCCAGTACTTC

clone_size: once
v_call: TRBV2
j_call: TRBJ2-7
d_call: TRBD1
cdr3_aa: CASGQGGSSYEQYF
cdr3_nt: TGTGCCAGCGGACAGGGGGGCTCGTCCTACGAGCAGTACTTC

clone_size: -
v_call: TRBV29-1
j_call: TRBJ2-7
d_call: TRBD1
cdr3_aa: CSFLSRDRGFEQYF
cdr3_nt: TGCAGTTTTTTATCCCGGGACAGGGGCTTCGAGCAGTACTTC

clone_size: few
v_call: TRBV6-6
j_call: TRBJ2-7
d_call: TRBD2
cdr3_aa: CASSLTRGGSSYEQYF
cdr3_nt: TGTGCCAGCAGTCTCACTCGCGGGGGGTCCTCCTACGAGCAGTACTTC

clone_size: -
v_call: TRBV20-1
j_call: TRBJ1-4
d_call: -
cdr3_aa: CSAEPGHTNEKLFF
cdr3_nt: TGCAGTGCCGAACCGGGACATACTAATGAAAAACTGTTTTTT

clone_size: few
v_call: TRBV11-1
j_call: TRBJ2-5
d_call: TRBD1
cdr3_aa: CASSPGQGIYNEQYF
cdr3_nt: TGTGCCAGCAGCCCAGGACAGGGGATTTACAATGAGCAGTACTTC

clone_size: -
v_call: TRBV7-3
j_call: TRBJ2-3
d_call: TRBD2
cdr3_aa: CASSFGLATLADTQYF
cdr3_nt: TGTGCCAGCAGCTTCGGACTAGCTACATTGGCAGATACGCAGTATTTT

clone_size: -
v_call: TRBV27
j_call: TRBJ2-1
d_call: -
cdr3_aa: CASSSMDYNEQFF
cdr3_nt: TGTGCCAGCAGTTCAATGGACTACAATGAGCAGTTCTTC

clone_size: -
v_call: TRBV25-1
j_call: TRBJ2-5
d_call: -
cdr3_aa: CASSEVGVSYNEQYF
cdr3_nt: TGTGCCAGCAGTGAAGTGGGGGTCTCCTACAATGAGCAGTACTTC

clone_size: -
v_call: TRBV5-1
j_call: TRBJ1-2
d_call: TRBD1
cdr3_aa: CASSFHMDRDSYGYTF
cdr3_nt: TGCGCCAGCAGCTTTCACATGGACAGGGACTCCTATGGCTACACCTTC

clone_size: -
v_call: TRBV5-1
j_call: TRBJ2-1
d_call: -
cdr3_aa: CASSIIRNEQFF
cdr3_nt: TGCGCCAGCAGCATAATAAGGAATGAGCAGTTCTTC

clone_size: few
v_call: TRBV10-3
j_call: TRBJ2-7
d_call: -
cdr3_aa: CAISESTQSKRGTLSPEQYF
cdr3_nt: TGTGCCATCAGTGAGTCCACCCAGTCGAAGCGCGGGACTCTCTCTCCCGAGCAGTACTTC

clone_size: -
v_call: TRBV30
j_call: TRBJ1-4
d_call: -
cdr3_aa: CAWSVKGFEKLFF
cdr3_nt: TGTGCCTGGAGTGTAAAAGGCTTTGAAAAACTGTTTTTT

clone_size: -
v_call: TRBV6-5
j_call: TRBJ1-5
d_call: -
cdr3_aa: CASSDGGLQPQHF
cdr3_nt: TGTGCCAGCAGTGACGGAGGCCTCCAGCCCCAGCATTTT

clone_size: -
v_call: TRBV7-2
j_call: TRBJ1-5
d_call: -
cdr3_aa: CASSLEPGTNQPQHF
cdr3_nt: TGTGCCAGCAGCTTAGAGCCAGGAACCAATCAGCCCCAGCATTTT

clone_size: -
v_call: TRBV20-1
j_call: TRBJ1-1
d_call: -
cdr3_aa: CSAQGPTEAFF
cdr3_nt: TGCAGCGCCCAGGGCCCGACTGAAGCTTTCTTT

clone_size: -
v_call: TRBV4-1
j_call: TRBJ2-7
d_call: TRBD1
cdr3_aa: CASSQEEQGESYEQYF
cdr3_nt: TGCGCCAGCAGCCAAGAAGAACAGGGGGAGTCCTACGAGCAGTACTTC

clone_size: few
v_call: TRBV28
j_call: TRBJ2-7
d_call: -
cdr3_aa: CASSLAGKSSYEQYF
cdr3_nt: TGTGCCAGCAGTTTAGCAGGGAAGAGCTCCTACGAGCAGTACTTC

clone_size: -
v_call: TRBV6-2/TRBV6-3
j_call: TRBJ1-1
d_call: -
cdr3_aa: CASQTNTEAFF
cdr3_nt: TGTGCCAGCCAGACGAACACTGAAGCTTTCTTT

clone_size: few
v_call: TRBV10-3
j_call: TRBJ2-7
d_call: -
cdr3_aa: CAIKDRGSYNEQYF
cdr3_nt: TGTGCCATCAAAGATAGGGGCTCCTACAATGAGCAGTACTTC

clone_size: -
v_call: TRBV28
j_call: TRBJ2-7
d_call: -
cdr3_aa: CASSLSAGAAEQYF
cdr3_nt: TGTGCCAGCAGTTTATCTGCAGGCGCAGCCGAGCAGTACTTC

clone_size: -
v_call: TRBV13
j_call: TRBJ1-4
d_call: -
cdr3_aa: CASSRRQLNEKLFF
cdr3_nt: TGTGCCAGCAGCCGCAGACAGCTAAATGAAAAACTGTTTTTT

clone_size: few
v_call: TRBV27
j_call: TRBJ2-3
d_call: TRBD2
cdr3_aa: CASSWQAGELTDTQYF
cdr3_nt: TGTGCCAGCAGTTGGCAAGCGGGGGAATTAACAGATACGCAGTATTTT

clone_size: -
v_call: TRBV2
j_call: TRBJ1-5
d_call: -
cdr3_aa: CASRDRYQPQHF
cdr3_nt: TGTGCCAGCAGGGACAGATATCAGCCCCAGCATTTT

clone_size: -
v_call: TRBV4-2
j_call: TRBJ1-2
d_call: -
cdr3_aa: CASSQDHNQVEGGYTF
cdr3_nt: TGTGCCAGCAGCCAAGATCACAACCAGGTGGAGGGTGGCTACACCTTC

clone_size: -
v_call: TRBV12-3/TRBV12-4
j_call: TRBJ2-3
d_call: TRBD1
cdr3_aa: CASPPNPDRGTDTQYF
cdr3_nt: TGTGCCAGCCCCCCCAACCCGGACAGGGGAACAGATACGCAGTATTTT

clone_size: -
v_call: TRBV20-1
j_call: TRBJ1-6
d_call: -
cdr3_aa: CSARRTAQEIPLHF
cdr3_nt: TGCAGTGCTAGAAGGACGGCCCAGGAAATTCCCCTCCACTTT

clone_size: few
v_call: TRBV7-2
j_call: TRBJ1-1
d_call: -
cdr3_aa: CASSLTRGSAEAFF
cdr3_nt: TGTGCCAGCAGCTTAACCAGGGGTTCGGCTGAAGCTTTCTTT

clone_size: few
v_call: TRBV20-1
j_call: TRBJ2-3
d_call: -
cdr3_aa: CSAPSQGTDTQYF
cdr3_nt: TGCAGTGCCCCTTCGCAGGGGACAGATACGCAGTATTTT

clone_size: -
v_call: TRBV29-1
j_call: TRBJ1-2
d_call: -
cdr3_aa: CSVEDQGGKGGYTF
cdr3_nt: TGCAGCGTTGAAGATCAAGGGGGGAAGGGCGGCTACACCTTC

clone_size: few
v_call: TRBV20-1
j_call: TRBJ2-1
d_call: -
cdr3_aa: CSARGPRDHNEQFF
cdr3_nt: TGCAGTGCTAGAGGGCCCCGGGATCACAATGAGCAGTTCTTC

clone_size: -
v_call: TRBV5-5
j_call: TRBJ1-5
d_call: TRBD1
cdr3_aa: CASSWGTANDQPQHF
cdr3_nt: TGTGCCAGCAGTTGGGGGACAGCCAACGATCAGCCCCAGCATTTT

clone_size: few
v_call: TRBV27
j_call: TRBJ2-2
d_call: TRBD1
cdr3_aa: CASSHGQGTGELFF
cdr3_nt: TGTGCCAGCAGCCATGGACAGGGTACCGGGGAGCTGTTTTTT